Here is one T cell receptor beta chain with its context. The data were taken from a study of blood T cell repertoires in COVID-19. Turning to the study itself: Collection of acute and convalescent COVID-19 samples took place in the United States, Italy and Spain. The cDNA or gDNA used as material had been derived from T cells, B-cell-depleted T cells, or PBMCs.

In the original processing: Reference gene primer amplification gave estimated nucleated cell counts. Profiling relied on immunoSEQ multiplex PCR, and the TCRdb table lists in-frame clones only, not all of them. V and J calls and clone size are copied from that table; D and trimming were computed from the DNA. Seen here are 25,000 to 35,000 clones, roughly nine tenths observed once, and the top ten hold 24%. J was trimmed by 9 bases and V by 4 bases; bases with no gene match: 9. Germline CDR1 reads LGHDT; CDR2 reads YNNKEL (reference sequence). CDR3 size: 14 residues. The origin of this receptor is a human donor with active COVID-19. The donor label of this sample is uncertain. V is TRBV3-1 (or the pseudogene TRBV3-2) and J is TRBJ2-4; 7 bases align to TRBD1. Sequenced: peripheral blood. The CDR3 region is CASSPTGERGIQYF. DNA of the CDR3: TGTGCCAGCAGCCCCACAGGGGAGAGGGGCATTCAGTACTTC.